This T cell receptor (beta chain) was captured by sequencing in a study of early T cells in non-severe SARS-CoV-2 infection (dated by TCRdb to the early 2020s). For the wider study: Bulk RNA from unsorted whole blood was used for TCR sequencing, so alpha and beta chains could not be paired. The investigation overall reported the following: VDJdb matching was skewed toward anti-spike CD8 responses and likely underestimated virus-specific expansions, missing private and CD4 specificities.

This clonotype occurred a few times. Its antigen remains undetermined. Per-base qualities were not stored, and no clone one base away is much larger. Library method: 5' RACE. TCRdb shows the sequencer as NextSeq 500. To correct for sequencing error and PCR bias, the TCR library protocol tagged individual cDNA molecules with unique molecular identifiers. Both TCR alpha and beta chains were sequenced, and tight co-correlation was observed between alpha and beta sequence abundances in each sample. As for how the authors treated the data: Decombinator V4 was used to perform V gene, J gene and CDR3 annotation of TCR sequences. TCRs were defined as expanded if a significant change between any two time points was detected under a Poisson model with p below 0.0001. TCR abundances were normalised to the total number of TCRs sequenced per sample and expressed as counts per million. TRAV1-2 paired with TRAJ12, TRAJ20 or TRAJ33 defined MAIT TCRs, while TRAV10 paired with TRAJ18 defined iNKT TCRs. VDJdb, accessed 1 November 2021, was searched for CMV, EBV and SARS-CoV-2 annotated TCRs, with TCRs annotated for multiple antigens excluded. TCRdb ran its own pipeline on the public reads, namely fastp trimming at Q25 and MiXCR clone calling, and kept in-frame beta chains. Merged by CDR3 protein, the rows form single entries marked with the most common genes and DNA. In this record, the V and J calls reflect TCRdb's handling and not the investigators' own analysis. The sample table holds approximately 57,000 distinct CDR3 sequences, of which about 12% were seen once. The biggest ten clones account for around 1.4% of the sample.

Set within a cohort of healthcare workers in London, UK, this nested case-control study involved weekly PCR testing of nasopharyngeal swabs along with blood sampling. Healthcare workers were recruited during the week of the UK lockdown, between 23 and 31 March 2020, and followed weekly for up to roughly 15 weeks. The germline V gene sets CDR1 to MDHEN and CDR2 to SYDVKM. Germline trimming: 7 bases from V, 5 bases from J; junction bases outside gene matches: 7. The CDR3 numbers 14 residues from cysteine through phenylalanine. The CDR3 DNA has 42 bases and is translated from base 1. Sequences were obtained from whole blood. The clonotype was recovered from an adult who was a healthcare worker with PCR-confirmed SARS-CoV-2 infection or an uninfected control (not recorded which). The rearrangement joined TRBV28 to TRBJ1-1, with 10 bases in between that match TRBD1. CDR3 reads: CASMAGQGRTEAFF. DNA sequence: TGTGCCAGCATGGCGGGACAGGGGAGGACTGAAGCTTTCTTT.